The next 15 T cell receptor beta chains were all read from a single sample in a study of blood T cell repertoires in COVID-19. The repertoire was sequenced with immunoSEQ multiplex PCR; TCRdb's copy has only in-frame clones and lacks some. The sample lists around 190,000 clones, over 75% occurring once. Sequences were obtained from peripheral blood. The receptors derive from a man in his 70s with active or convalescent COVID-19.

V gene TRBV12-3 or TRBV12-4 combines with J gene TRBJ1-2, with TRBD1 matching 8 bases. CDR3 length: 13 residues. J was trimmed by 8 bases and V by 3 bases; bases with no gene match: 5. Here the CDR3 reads CASSFRGPWGYTF. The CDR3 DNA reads TGTGCCAGCAGTTTCAGGGGGCCATGGGGCTACACCTTC.

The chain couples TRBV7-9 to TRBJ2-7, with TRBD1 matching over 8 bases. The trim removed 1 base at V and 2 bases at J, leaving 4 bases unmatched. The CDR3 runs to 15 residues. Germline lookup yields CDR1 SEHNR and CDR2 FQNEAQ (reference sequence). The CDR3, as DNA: TGTGCCAGCAGCTTAGGACAGGGGATTCCCTACGAGCAGTACTTC. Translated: CASSLGQGIPYEQYF.

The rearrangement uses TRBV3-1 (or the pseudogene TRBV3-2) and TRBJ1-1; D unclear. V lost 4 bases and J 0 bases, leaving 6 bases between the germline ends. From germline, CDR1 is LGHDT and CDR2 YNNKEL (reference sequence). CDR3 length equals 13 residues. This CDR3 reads CASSPQLNTEAFF. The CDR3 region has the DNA TGTGCCAGCAGCCCTCAGTTGAACACTGAAGCTTTCTTT.

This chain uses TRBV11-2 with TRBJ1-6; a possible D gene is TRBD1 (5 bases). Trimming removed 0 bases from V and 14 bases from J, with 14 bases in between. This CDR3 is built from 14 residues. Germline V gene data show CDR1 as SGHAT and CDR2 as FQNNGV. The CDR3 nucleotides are TGTGCCAGCAGCTTAGAATCGGGGGGTTTGGCCCTCCACTTT. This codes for CASSLESGGLALHF.

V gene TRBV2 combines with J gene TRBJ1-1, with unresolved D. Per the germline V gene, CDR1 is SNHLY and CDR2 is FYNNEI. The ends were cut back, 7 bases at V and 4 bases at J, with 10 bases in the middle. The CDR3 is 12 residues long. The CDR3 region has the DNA TGTGCCAGCACCCGACATTTCACTGAAGCTTTCTTT. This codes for CASTRHFTEAFF.

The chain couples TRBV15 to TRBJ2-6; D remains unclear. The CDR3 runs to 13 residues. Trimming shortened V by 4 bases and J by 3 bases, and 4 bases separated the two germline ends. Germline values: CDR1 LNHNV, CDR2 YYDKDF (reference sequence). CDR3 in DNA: TGTGCCACCAGCATTTATGGGGCCAACGTCCTGACTTTC. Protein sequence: CATSIYGANVLTF.

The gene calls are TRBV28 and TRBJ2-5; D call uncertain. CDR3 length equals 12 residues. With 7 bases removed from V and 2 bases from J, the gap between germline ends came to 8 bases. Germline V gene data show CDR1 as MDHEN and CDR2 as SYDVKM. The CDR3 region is CASMRSQETQYF. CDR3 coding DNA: TGTGCCAGCATGCGATCTCAAGAGACCCAGTACTTC.

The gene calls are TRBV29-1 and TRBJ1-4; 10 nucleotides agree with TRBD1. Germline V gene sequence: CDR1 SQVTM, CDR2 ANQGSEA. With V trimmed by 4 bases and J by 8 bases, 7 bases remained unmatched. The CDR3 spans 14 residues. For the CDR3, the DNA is TGCAGCGTTGCGTCCGGGACAGGGGACGAAAAACTGTTTTTT. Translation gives CSVASGTGDEKLFF.

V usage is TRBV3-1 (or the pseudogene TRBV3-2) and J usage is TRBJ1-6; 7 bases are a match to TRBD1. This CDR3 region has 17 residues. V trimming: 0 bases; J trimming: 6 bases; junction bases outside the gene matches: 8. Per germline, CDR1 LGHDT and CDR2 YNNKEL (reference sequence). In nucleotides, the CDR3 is TGTGCCAGCAGCCAAGAGTTGACAGGGTGGGGTAATTCACCCCTCCACTTT. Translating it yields CASSQELTGWGNSPLHF.

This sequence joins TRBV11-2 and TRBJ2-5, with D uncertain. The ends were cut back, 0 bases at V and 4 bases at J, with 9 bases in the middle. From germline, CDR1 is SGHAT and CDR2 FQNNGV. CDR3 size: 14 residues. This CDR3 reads CASSLDYSSETQYF. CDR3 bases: TGTGCCAGCAGCTTAGATTATAGTTCAGAGACCCAGTACTTC.

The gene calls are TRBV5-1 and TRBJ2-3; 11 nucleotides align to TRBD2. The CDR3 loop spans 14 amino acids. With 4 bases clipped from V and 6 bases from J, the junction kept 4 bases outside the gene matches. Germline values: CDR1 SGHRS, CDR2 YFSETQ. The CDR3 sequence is CASSLGLAVDTQYF. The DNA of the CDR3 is TGCGCCAGCAGCCTGGGACTAGCGGTCGATACGCAGTATTTT.

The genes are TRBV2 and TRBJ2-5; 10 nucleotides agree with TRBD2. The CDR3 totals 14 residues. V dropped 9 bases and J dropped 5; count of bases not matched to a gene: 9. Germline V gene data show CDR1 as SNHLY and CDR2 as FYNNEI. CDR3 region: CASKLAGTDETQYF. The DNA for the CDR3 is TGTGCCAGTAAACTAGCGGGAACAGACGAGACCCAGTACTTC.

The DNA for the CDR3 is TGTGCCAGCAGCTTCGGACTCGAAGCTTTCTTT. This encodes CASSFGLEAFF. The V and J genes are TRBV5-4 and TRBJ1-1; unclear D gene. Trimming pared 2 bases from V and 8 bases from J, leaving 7 bases between. The germline V gene encodes CDR1 SGHNT and CDR2 YYREEE (reference sequence). The CDR3 extends over 11 amino acids.

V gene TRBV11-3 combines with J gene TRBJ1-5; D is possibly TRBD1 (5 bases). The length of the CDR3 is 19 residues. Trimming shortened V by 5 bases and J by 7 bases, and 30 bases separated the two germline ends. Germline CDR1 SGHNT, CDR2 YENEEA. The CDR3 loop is CASSNWTGGYHPRRQPQHF. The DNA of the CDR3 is TGTGCCAGCAGCAACTGGACGGGGGGATATCACCCCCGACGCCAGCCCCAGCATTTT.

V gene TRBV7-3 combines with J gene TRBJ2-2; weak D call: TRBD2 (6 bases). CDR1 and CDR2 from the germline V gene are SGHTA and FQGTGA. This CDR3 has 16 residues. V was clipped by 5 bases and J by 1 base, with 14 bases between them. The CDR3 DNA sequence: TGTGCCAGCAGCACCGGAGGGGCGTTGAACACCGGGGAGCTGTTTTTT. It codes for CASSTGGALNTGELFF.